This record concerns one T cell receptor (beta chain) sequence. The sample belongs to a study of blood T cell repertoires in COVID-19. Across the study: Sites across the United States, Italy and Spain contributed samples from acute and convalescent COVID-19. T cells, B-cell-depleted T cells, or PBMCs supplied cDNA or gDNA.

Germline CDR1 reads SGDLS; CDR2 reads YYNGEE. The CDR3 runs to 15 residues. V shed 0 bases, J shed 6 bases, and the junction held 9 bases outside the gene matches. Authors' data handling: Scientists estimated how many nucleated cells there were by amplifying reference gene primers. Measured with immunoSEQ multiplex PCR; TCRdb has only the in-frame clones, and not every one. V, J and clone size are taken as reported in that table, and D and trimming were inferred from the DNA itself. Of approximately 76,000 clones in the sample, around nine tenths were seen once. Material for sequencing was peripheral blood. The sequence derives from a human donor in a cohort sampled during active COVID-19. The V call is TRBV9, the J call TRBJ2-7; 7 bases are shared with TRBD2. The CDR3 DNA reads TGTGCCAGCAGCGTAGACGGTGGGGGGGTCGCCGAGCAGTACTTC. As protein: CASSVDGGGVAEQYF.